Below, 21 T cell receptor beta chains from the same sample are listed, as sequenced in a study of CD8+ T cells in alopecia areata. cDNA serving as the sequencing template came from extracted, reverse transcribed RNA. Sequencing used immunoSEQ multiplex PCR; TCRdb keeps in-frame clones, though not all of them. The sample includes around 170,000 clones, 45% to 60% of them seen just once. Treatment indicated: oral pan-JAK inhibitor, 5-10 mg twice daily. The starting material was CD8+ T cells sorted from blood, obtained at week 52, from a patient treated with tofacitinib. The receptors here all came from a human donor with alopecia areata.

Turning to this clone: One end of the junction fails to match germline, which may point to a read error. CDR3 residues: CSARGGSEAFF. The DNA of the CDR3 is TGCAGTGCAAGAGGGGGTTCTGAAGCTTTCTTT. The rearrangement links TRBV20-1 to TRBJ1-1; the D gene is possibly TRBD1 (6 bases). In germline, CDR1 is DFQATT, CDR2 SNEGSKA (reference sequence). This CDR3 contains 11 residues.

The chain employs TRBV28 and TRBJ2-6; D is ambiguous. This CDR3 region has 15 residues. Germline CDR1 and CDR2: MDHEN and SYDVKM. Trimming left V 3 bases short and J 2 bases short, with 8 bases between. The CDR3 nucleotides read TGTGCCAGCAGTTTTGAGTTTGCTGGGGCCAACGTCCTGACTTTC. It codes for CASSFEFAGANVLTF.

This clone was detected only a few times. DNA for the CDR3: TGTGCCAGCAGCTTCGGGCCTCATACACCAGACACCATATATTTT. It translates to CASSFGPHTPDTIYF. The chain combines TRBV13 with TRBJ1-3; D ambiguous. This CDR3 is built from 15 residues. Trimming shortened V by 3 bases and J by 8 bases, and 17 bases separated the two germline ends. The germline V gene encodes CDR1 PRHDT and CDR2 FYEKMQ (reference sequence).

This CDR3 is CASSSVGRTGDNIQYF. Here the CDR3 DNA reads TGTGCCAGCAGCTCCGTGGGGCGGACAGGGGACAACATTCAGTACTTC. The chain carries TRBV13 and TRBJ2-4; TRBD1 aligns across 9 bases. Looked up from germline, CDR1 is PRHDT and CDR2 is FYEKMQ (reference sequence). The CDR3 is 16 amino acids. V lost 4 bases to trimming and J lost 7 bases; unmatched junction nucleotides: 11.

The rearrangement links TRBV6-1 to TRBJ2-5; a possible D gene is TRBD1 (6 bases). CDR3 size: 14 residues. V was pared by 6 bases and J by 3 bases, with 14 bases between. CDR1 is MNHNS, CDR2 SASEGT, per germline. The CDR3 loop is CASRQTGFEETQYF. The CDR3 DNA sequence: TGTGCCAGCAGGCAGACAGGCTTCGAAGAGACCCAGTACTTC.

This chain connects TRBV6-5 to TRBJ2-5; D gene uncertain. Germline V gene lookup returns CDR1 MNHEY and CDR2 SVGAGI. The CDR3 contains 11 residues. V was shortened by 0 bases and J by 6 bases, with 2 bases between the two germline ends. CDR3 sequence (DNA): TGTGCCAGCAGTTACTCTCAGACCCAGTACTTC. This sequence encodes CASSYSQTQYF.

This chain joins TRBV29-1 and TRBJ2-5, with D possibly called TRBD1 or TRBD2 (5 bases each). V was shortened by 6 bases and J by 4 bases, with 18 bases between the two germline ends. CDR1 and CDR2 from the germline V gene are SQVTM and ANQGSEA. The CDR3 runs to 14 residues. In DNA form, the CDR3 reads TGCAGCGTGGGCTCGGGACCCAAGGGAGAGACCCAGTACTTC. This sequence encodes CSVGSGPKGETQYF.

The chain joins TRBV6-5 to TRBJ2-2; D is unclear. Looked up from germline, CDR1 is MNHEY and CDR2 is SVGAGI. V was pared by 3 bases and J by 1 base, with 12 bases between. This CDR3 region has 16 residues. This CDR3 is CASSYAPNRNTGELFF. The CDR3 region has the DNA TGTGCCAGCAGTTATGCCCCGAACCGGAACACCGGGGAGCTGTTTTTT.

This sequence joins TRBV18 and TRBJ2-5; possibly TRBD1 for D (6 bases). Deletions cut 3 bases from V and 2 bases from J, with 19 bases between. CDR3 length equals 17 residues. Germline V gene sequence: CDR1 KGHSH, CDR2 LQKENI. The CDR3 region is CASSPLMKLDRQETQYF. As DNA, the CDR3 is TGTGCCAGCTCACCCCTGATGAAACTGGACAGACAAGAGACCCAGTACTTC. Variable domain in full (rest from reference TRBV18 and TRBJ2-5): NAGVMQNPRHLVRRRGQEARLRCSPMKGHSHVYWYRQLPEEGLKFMVYLQKENIIDESGMPKERFSAEFPKEGPSILRIQQVVRGDSAAYFCASSPLMKLDRQETQYFGPGTRLLVL.

The J gene is TRBJ2-7, the V gene TRBV5-4; unclear D gene. CDR3 size: 14 residues. CDR1 is SGHNT and CDR2 is YYREEE in the germline V gene (reference sequence). Trimming shortened V by 0 bases and J by 2 bases, and 9 bases separated the two germline ends. The CDR3 bases are TGTGCCAGCAGCTTGGATCACAGAGCCTACGAGCAGTACTTC. This sequence encodes CASSLDHRAYEQYF.

This chain joins TRBV27 and TRBJ2-7; no reliable D call. With 0 bases removed from V and 3 bases from J, the gap between germline ends came to 9 bases. The V gene's germline CDR1 is MNHEY and CDR2 SMNVEV (reference sequence). The CDR3 contains 14 residues. This chain's CDR3 is CASSLSKGSYEQYF. The CDR3 nucleotides read TGTGCCAGCAGTTTATCGAAGGGCAGCTACGAGCAGTACTTC.

This chain links TRBV6-9 with TRBJ1-6; 7 bases agree with TRBD1. The V and J ends lost 5 bases and 4 bases, in that order; junction bases with no gene match: 5. The CDR3 is 15 residues long. Germline CDR1 and CDR2: MNHGY and SVAAGI. The CDR3 protein is CASSRGQRYNSPLHF. The CDR3 DNA reads as TGTGCCAGCAGTAGGGGGCAGCGATATAATTCACCCCTCCACTTT.

The chain links TRBV7-9 to TRBJ1-1; the match to TRBD1 covers 7 bases. V was clipped by 4 bases and J by 6 bases; unmatched bases: 5. Germline-derived CDR1 and CDR2 are SEHNR and FQNEAQ (reference sequence). The CDR3 runs to 13 residues. The CDR3 DNA follows: TGTGCCAGCAGCTATCCAGGGGGGCCTGAAGCTTTCTTT. Its protein is CASSYPGGPEAFF.

This clone was found a few times. The chain combines TRBV6-5 with TRBJ1-2; possible D gene TRBD1, 5 bases. Trimming removed 2 bases from V and 2 bases from J, with 12 bases in between. The V gene's germline CDR1 is MNHEY and CDR2 SVGAGI. The CDR3 consists of 15 residues. CDR3 nucleotides: TGTGCCAGCAGTTACACCCGGGACGCGAACTATGGCTACACCTTC. It translates to CASSYTRDANYGYTF.

This chain joins TRBV4-3 and TRBJ1-2; no firm D call. The CDR3 sequence is 15 residues long. V was trimmed by 4 bases and J by 6 bases, leaving 18 bases between them. CDR1 and CDR2 (germline): LGHNA, YSLEER. CDR3 region: CASSPWTLQPDGYTF. The CDR3 nucleotides read TGCGCCAGCAGCCCCTGGACGTTACAGCCGGATGGCTACACCTTC.

This chain uses TRBV2 with TRBJ2-5; either TRBD1 or TRBD2 may fit D (7 bases each). The CDR3 has 17 residues. Germline V gene lookup returns CDR1 SNHLY and CDR2 FYNNEI. Trimming took off 4 bases at V and 2 bases at J, with 20 bases between the two ends. Written as DNA, the CDR3 is TGTGCCAGCAGTGGCCCTCCGCTCAGGGGGGGTCAAGAGACCCAGTACTTC. Its translation is CASSGPPLRGGQETQYF.

The gene calls are TRBV29-1 and TRBJ2-7, with 9 bases matching TRBD1. J was trimmed by 5 bases and V by 2 bases; bases with no gene match: 10. This CDR3 spans 15 amino acids. Germline V lookup: CDR1 SQVTM, CDR2 ANQGSEA. CDR3 sequence: CSVEKGGTGTHEQYF. Here the CDR3 DNA reads TGCAGCGTTGAAAAAGGTGGGACAGGGACCCACGAGCAGTACTTC.

This clone was detected only a few times. The J gene is TRBJ1-5, the V gene TRBV25-1; D uncertain. The CDR3 contains 11 residues. Per germline, CDR1 MGHDK and CDR2 SYGVNS. Trimming pared 8 bases from V and 5 bases from J, leaving 7 bases between. In nucleotides, the CDR3 is TGTGCCAGCGGTTTGGATCAGCCCCAGCATTTT. Its protein is CASGLDQPQHF.

In its sample, this clone was seen a few times. The chain has TRBV6-5 and TRBJ1-4; 9 bases line up with TRBD1. CDR3 length equals 14 residues. Unmatched junction bases numbered 7, after V lost 6 bases and J lost 8 bases. Germline-derived CDR1 and CDR2 are MNHEY and SVGAGI. The CDR3 DNA is TGTGCCAGCAGCTCACAGGGGGCGAGCGAAAAACTGTTTTTT. Its translation is CASSSQGASEKLFF.

This chain joins TRBV5-1 and TRBJ1-1, with D possibly matching TRBD1 (5 bases). CDR3 length: 14 residues. Per germline, CDR1 SGHRS and CDR2 YFSETQ. V was trimmed by 0 bases and J by 13 bases, leaving 19 bases between them. CDR3 residues: CASSLGPGLKSGFF. In DNA, the CDR3 is TGCGCCAGCAGCTTGGGGCCGGGACTCAAAAGCGGTTTCTTT. The full variable domain, its missing parts supplied by reference TRBV5-1 and TRBJ1-1, is KAGVTQTPRYLIKTRGQQVTLSCSPISGHRSVSWYQQTPGQGLQFLFEYFSETQRNKGNFPGRFSGRQFSNSRSEMNVSTLELGDSALYLCASSLGPGLKSGFFGQGTRLTVV.

The V and J genes are TRBV27 and TRBJ2-7; D is uncertain. Trimming shortened V by 6 bases and J by 6 bases, and 12 bases separated the two germline ends. Per germline, CDR1 MNHEY and CDR2 SMNVEV (reference sequence). The CDR3 has 12 amino acids. As DNA, the CDR3 is TGTGCCAGCAGACCGAACAGTCGCGAGCAGTACTTC. Translated, it gives CASRPNSREQYF.